This T cell receptor (beta chain) was observed in a study of T cell responses to AZD1222 COVID-19 vaccine. The table lists this clone with a count of one. Its antigen is undetermined. Profiled with immunoSEQ multiplex PCR; TCRdb holds only in-frame clones, not every one. The profile shows approximately 70,000 clones, around 89% of them singletons. Study results and caveats: White British ancestry dominated among donors, who included more females, and clonal diversity was possibly underestimated. Baseline serology detected seropositivity in only six AZD1222 recipients. There were repertoire samples only from the period after the peak T cell response.

The CDR3 covers 14 residues. Trimming removed 2 bases from V and 6 bases from J, with 10 bases in between. Per the germline V gene, CDR1 is KGHSH and CDR2 is LQKENI. The sequence was collected from an adult who received the MenACWY meningococcal vaccine as a control. The starting material was peripheral blood, obtained 28 days after the second dose of the MenACWY control vaccine. This chain links TRBV18 with TRBJ1-4; D call uncertain. CDR3 region: CASSPTNQDEKLFF. The CDR3 DNA reads as TGTGCCAGCTCACCAACTAACCAGGATGAAAAACTGTTTTTT. Full variable domain (outside the CDR3, taken from reference TRBV18 and TRBJ1-4): NAGVMQNPRHLVRRRGQEARLRCSPMKGHSHVYWYRQLPEEGLKFMVYLQKENIIDESGMPKERFSAEFPKEGPSILRIQQVVRGDSAAYFCASSPTNQDEKLFFGSGTQLSVL.